This T cell receptor (beta chain) stems from a study of tumor-infiltrating lymphocytes in primary liver carcinoma. Findings and caveats of the study: Bulk samples went unsorted, so CD4+ and CD8+ repertoires were not compared.

The input was approximately 500 ng total RNA; TCR beta cDNA was made from it with a constant-region primer. Three nested multiplex PCR rounds of slightly modified ARM-PCR generated TCR beta libraries. In the first two PCR rounds, TRBV1-TRBV30 forward primers were paired with a C-beta reverse primer, and each round lasted approximately 9 cycles. One entry per CDR3 protein results from TCRdb running MiXCR on the multiplex PCR reads. The table has about 180,000 distinct CDR3 sequences, about 60% seen once. They got blood RNA out of unsorted whole blood and also pulled out germline DNA. In advance of surgery, roughly 4.4 milliliters of peripheral blood were collected. Comments on this clonotype: Its antigen is currently unknown. Germline is not matched at one junction end, which may reflect a read error.

This CDR3 is built from 17 residues. CDR1 MGHRA and CDR2 YSYEKL come from the germline V gene. The material sequenced was peripheral blood. The rearrangement joins TRBV4-1 to TRBJ2-5; 9 nucleotides align to TRBD2. The receptor's source is a man aged 35-49 years with primary liver carcinoma and hepatitis B virus infection. The CDR3, as DNA: TGCGCCAACAGCCAAGATCTGTGTAGCGGGGGCCAAGAGACCCAGTACTTC. It translates to CANSQDLCSGGQETQYF.